This T cell receptor (beta chain) originates from a study of T cell clones after liver transplantation. Across the study: In this trial, immunosuppression withdrawal was attempted within 2 years of liver transplant. HCV positivity affected three of eight recipients; the rest lacked autoimmune or viral indications. General observations from the study: Post-transplant, graft-donor-reactive CD4 TCRbeta sequences in blood dropped significantly in most of the 8 subjects.

Generated by immunoSEQ multiplex PCR, the TCRdb table keeps only in-frame clones and is missing some. Among roughly 73,000 clones listed, about 80% were seen once. The CDR3 has 15 amino acids. J gave up 3 bases and V 1 base, and 5 bases lay outside the gene matches. CDR1 is SGHNT, CDR2 YYREEE, per germline (reference sequence). Worth noting for this clone: The antigen is not known.

The sequencing used CD4+ T cells from blood, collected before liver transplant. This receptor was obtained from a human donor who received a liver transplant. The chain employs TRBV5-4 and TRBJ2-7; the match to TRBD2 covers 9 bases. CDR3 DNA: TGTGCCAGCAGCTTGTCGGGGACTAGCAACTACGAGCAGTACTTC. Translating gives CASSLSGTSNYEQYF.